The next 27 T cell receptor beta chains were all read from a single sample in a study of T cells in Graves' hyperthyroidism and ophthalmopathy. There were TCR beta CDR3 regions amplified from RNA transcripts. The primer set for the first-round RT-PCR of the TCR CDR3 was HTBI. From the multiplex PCR reads, TCRdb called clonotypes with MiXCR, one entry per CDR3 protein. The sample lists hundreds of thousands of distinct CDR3 sequences, around 20% occurring once. The sequenced material came from blood. The source of these receptors is a man aged 50-60 years with Graves' ophthalmopathy.

The table lists this clonotype with many counts. The chain couples TRBV29-1 to TRBJ1-1; D is perhaps TRBD1 (5 bases). This CDR3 contains 12 residues. The V gene's germline CDR1 is SQVTM and CDR2 ANQGSEA. V shed 7 bases and J shed 4 bases, with 13 bases lying between them. This chain's CDR3 is CSGTPGGTEAFF. For the CDR3, the DNA is TGCAGCGGTACCCCCGGGGGCACTGAAGCTTTCTTT.

This clonotype was seen a handful of times. One end of the junction fails to match germline, which may point to a read error. The chain uses TRBV13 and TRBJ1-2, with a tentative D call TRBD1 (5 bases). Germline V gene sequence: CDR1 PRHDT, CDR2 FYEKMQ (reference sequence). CDR3 size: 12 residues. The CDR3 is CASSLGVNGYTF. The CDR3 DNA follows: TGTGCCAGCAGCCTAGGGGTAAATGGCTACACCTTC.

The chain employs TRBV18 and TRBJ1-5, with D possibly being TRBD1 (5 bases). Trimming shortened V by 2 bases and J by 7 bases, and 15 bases separated the two germline ends. CDR3 length: 15 residues. Germline V gives CDR1 KGHSH, CDR2 LQKENI. CDR3 residues: CASSPIQGSQQPQHF. The CDR3 coding sequence is TGTGCCAGCTCACCAATTCAGGGAAGTCAGCAGCCCCAGCATTTT.

V gene TRBV9 combines with J gene TRBJ2-5, with 8 bases matching TRBD1. The V and J ends lost 0 bases and 0 bases, in that order; junction bases with no gene match: 7. CDR3 length equals 17 residues. Looked up from germline, CDR1 is SGDLS and CDR2 is YYNGEE. The DNA of the CDR3 is TGTGCCAGCAGCGTAGCGCTCCCGGGACAGGACCAAGAGACCCAGTACTTC. Its translation: CASSVALPGQDQETQYF.

This clonotype was observed a few times. V is TRBV3-1 and J is TRBJ2-7; D is possibly TRBD2 (5 bases). There are 11 residues in the CDR3. Germline V gene lookup returns CDR1 LGHDT and CDR2 YNNKEL (reference sequence). V lost 7 bases, J lost 5 bases, and 9 bases lay in between. The CDR3 loop is CASKGAHEQYF. CDR3 DNA: TGTGCCAGCAAGGGAGCCCACGAGCAGTACTTC.

This clonotype has ten or more counts. The rearrangement uses TRBV7-2 and TRBJ2-7, with TRBD1 matching 8 bases. CDR1 is SGHTA, CDR2 FQGNSA, per germline. The CDR3 is 14 amino acids. V lost 4 bases and J lost 8; bases outside the gene matches: 10. The CDR3, as DNA: TGTGCCAGCAGCTCGACAGGGGACCCTGGACAGCAGTACTTC. Encoded protein: CASSSTGDPGQQYF. Supplemented by reference TRBV7-2 and TRBJ2-7, the full variable domain reads GAGVSQSPSNKVTEKGKDVELRCDPISGHTALYWYRQSLGQGLEFLIYFQGNSAPDKSGLPSDRFSAERTGGSVSTLTIQRTQQEDSAVYLCASSSTGDPGQQYFGPGTRLTVT.

V gene TRBV9 combines with J gene TRBJ2-1; 10 nucleotides align to TRBD1. From germline, CDR1 is SGDLS and CDR2 YYNGEE. The CDR3 is made up of 15 amino acids. The junction had 12 bases not matched to a gene; V was cut back by 5 bases and J by 10 bases. The CDR3 bases are TGTGCCAGCAGTACCGGGACAGGGGCCCGACGAGAGCAGTTCTTC. It encodes CASSTGTGARREQFF.

This clonotype was seen only a few times. V and J are TRBV6-2 or TRBV6-3 and TRBJ2-2; D might be TRBD2 (6 bases). Germline V lookup: CDR1 MNHEY, CDR2 SVGEGT. CDR3 length: 15 amino acids. Trimming removed 2 bases at V and 1 base at J, with 8 bases between. The CDR3 sequence: CASSYGGMNTGELFF. In DNA form, the CDR3 reads TGTGCCAGCAGTTACGGAGGGATGAACACCGGGGAGCTGTTTTTT.

In this sample, this clonotype turned up many times. The chain joins TRBV7-8 to TRBJ2-1; D may correspond to TRBD1 or TRBD2 (5 bases each). CDR1 is SGHVS, CDR2 FQNEAQ, per germline. The CDR3 is made up of 15 amino acids. With 6 bases removed from V and 2 bases from J, the gap between germline ends came to 14 bases. In nucleotides, the CDR3 is TGTGCCAGCAGTCCTGTGAGGGGACCCTACAATGAGCAGTTCTTC. Its translation: CASSPVRGPYNEQFF.

This clonotype was found many times. The chain couples TRBV30 to TRBJ2-7, with TRBD2 identical over 11 bases. V lost 2 bases and J lost 4; bases outside the gene matches: 16. CDR3 size: 18 residues. The germline V gene encodes CDR1 GTSNPN and CDR2 SVGIG (reference sequence). The CDR3 sequence: CAWSSGLRGLAGAYEQYF. CDR3 DNA: TGTGCCTGGAGTTCGGGTCTTCGAGGACTAGCGGGTGCATACGAGCAGTACTTC.

The V and J genes are TRBV5-1 and TRBJ1-6; TRBD1 might be the D (5 bases). The CDR3 runs to 14 residues. V was pared by 7 bases and J by 7 bases, with 15 bases between. CDR1 is SGHRS and CDR2 is YFSETQ in the germline V gene. The CDR3 coding sequence is TGCGCCAGCGGCCGGGACTCCGGGAATTCACCCCTCCACTTT. It encodes CASGRDSGNSPLHF. Full variable domain (outside the CDR3, taken from reference TRBV5-1 and TRBJ1-6): KAGVTQTPRYLIKTRGQQVTLSCSPISGHRSVSWYQQTPGQGLQFLFEYFSETQRNKGNFPGRFSGRQFSNSRSEMNVSTLELGDSALYLCASGRDSGNSPLHFGNGTRLTVT.

This chain joins TRBV6-1 and TRBJ2-1, with TRBD1 matching over 7 bases. From germline, CDR1 is MNHNS and CDR2 SASEGT. The CDR3 length is 15 residues. V gave up 6 bases and J gave up 3 bases; unmatched junction bases: 8. Here the CDR3 reads CASSPSGTVYNEQFF. CDR3 DNA: TGTGCCAGCAGCCCATCCGGGACAGTCTACAATGAGCAGTTCTTC.

This clonotype has ten or more counts. J is TRBJ2-7 and V is TRBV3-1; TRBD2 agrees at 11 bases. The CDR3 is 15 amino acids. V gave up 6 bases and J gave up 1 base; unmatched junction bases: 5. Looked up from germline, CDR1 is LGHDT and CDR2 is YNNKEL (reference sequence). The CDR3 spells CASRSTSGSSYEQYF. Here the CDR3 DNA reads TGTGCCAGCAGGTCTACTAGCGGGAGTTCCTACGAGCAGTACTTC.

The rearrangement uses TRBV29-1 and TRBJ2-1; 8 bases are shared with TRBD2. Unmatched junction bases numbered 15, after V lost 8 bases and J lost 0 bases. CDR3 length: 17 amino acids. From germline, CDR1 is SQVTM and CDR2 ANQGSEA. The CDR3 sequence is CSTELGPSGSSYNEQFF. The DNA of the CDR3 is TGCAGCACGGAGTTGGGCCCCAGCGGGAGCTCCTACAATGAGCAGTTCTTC.

This clonotype was detected a few times. The rearrangement uses TRBV28 and TRBJ2-7, with D tentatively TRBD1 (6 bases). The V end was cut by 4 bases, the J end by 3 bases, with 13 bases between. CDR3 size: 14 residues. Germline V gene lookup returns CDR1 MDHEN and CDR2 SYDVKM. The CDR3 DNA sequence: TGTGCCAGCAGTTCAGGGGCGTCGTTCTACGAGCAGTACTTC. Translation: CASSSGASFYEQYF.

This clonotype was seen at least ten times. The genes are TRBV18 and TRBJ2-3; D might be TRBD2 (5 bases). Germline lookup yields CDR1 KGHSH and CDR2 LQKENI. The CDR3 is 15 residues long. V shed 6 bases and J shed 0 bases, with 13 bases lying between them. This chain's CDR3 is CASSPPGSSTDTQYF. In nucleotides, the CDR3 is TGTGCCAGCTCTCCCCCGGGGTCTAGCACAGATACGCAGTATTTT.

This clonotype was counted at least ten times. The rearrangement links TRBV30 to TRBJ2-1, with 11 positions matching TRBD1. Trimming at V came to 5 bases and at J to 8 bases, leaving 8 bases not matched to a gene. The germline CDR1 and CDR2 sequences are GTSNPN and SVGIG (reference sequence). This CDR3 has 14 residues. CDR3 sequence: CAWDPGQGVYEQFF. CDR3 nucleotide sequence: TGTGCCTGGGACCCGGGACAGGGGGTGTATGAGCAGTTCTTC.

The chain has TRBV12-5 and TRBJ2-2; 9 bases fit TRBD1. The CDR3 contains 13 residues. CDR1 is LGHNT, CDR2 FRNRAP, per germline. V lost 6 bases and J lost 6; bases outside the gene matches: 2. The CDR3 sequence is CASGWTGAGELFF. In DNA, the CDR3 is TGTGCTAGTGGCTGGACAGGGGCCGGGGAGCTGTTTTTT.

In this sample, this clonotype turned up a few times. This chain connects TRBV15 to TRBJ1-2, with 7 bases matching TRBD1. From germline, CDR1 is LNHNV and CDR2 YYDKDF (reference sequence). This CDR3 has 15 residues. After removal of 0 bases from V and 4 bases from J, the junction contained 5 bases not matched to a gene. The CDR3 coding sequence is TGTGCCACCAGCAGAGAAGGGCAGGGGGTCTATGGCTACACCTTC. Translating it yields CATSREGQGVYGYTF.

This clonotype was seen ten or more times. The chain employs TRBV5-5 and TRBJ1-1; no clear D gene. CDR1 SGHKS and CDR2 YYEKEE come from the germline V gene (reference sequence). Trimming pared 3 bases from V and 7 bases from J, leaving 10 bases between. The CDR3 runs 12 residues. CDR3 bases: TGTGCCAGCAGCTCCCGTCCAAATGAAGCTTTCTTT. The encoded protein is CASSSRPNEAFF.

This clonotype turned up a few times. V gene TRBV20-1 combines with J gene TRBJ2-3; D is uncertain. Germline assignment: CDR1 DFQATT and CDR2 SNEGSKA (reference sequence). CDR3 size: 15 residues. V was trimmed by 0 bases and J by 2 bases, leaving 12 bases between them. CDR3 nucleotides: TGCAGTGCTAGAGAAGCTAGGGCCTCCACAGATACGCAGTATTTT. It is translated as CSAREARASTDTQYF.

The table lists this clonotype with many counts. V and J are TRBV28 and TRBJ2-7, with D unclear. This CDR3 contains 12 residues. Germline V gene data show CDR1 as MDHEN and CDR2 as SYDVKM. With 4 bases removed from V and 4 bases from J, the gap between germline ends came to 8 bases. DNA of the CDR3: TGTGCCAGCAGTTCGGCGGAGTACGAGCAGTACTTC. It codes for CASSSAEYEQYF. Complete variable domain (other parts from reference TRBV28 and TRBJ2-7): DVKVTQSSRYLVKRTGEKVFLECVQDMDHENMFWYRQDPGLGLRLIYFSYDVKMKEKGDIPEGYSVSREKKERFSLILESASTNQTSMYLCASSSAEYEQYFGPGTRLTVT.

This rearrangement joins TRBV9 to TRBJ1-2, with 10 bases matching TRBD1. The CDR3 contains 18 residues. The V and J ends lost 3 bases and 2 bases, in that order; junction bases with no gene match: 13. Per germline, CDR1 SGDLS and CDR2 YYNGEE. Here the CDR3 DNA reads TGTGCCAGCAGCGCCCATTTGACAGGGGGCTCAGGGAACTATGGCTACACCTTC. Translation: CASSAHLTGGSGNYGYTF.

This clonotype was detected only a few times. The J gene is TRBJ2-1, the V gene TRBV5-1; no clear D. The V and J ends lost 0 bases and 6 bases respectively, with 10 bases between them. Germline CDR1 is SGHRS and CDR2 is YFSETQ. The CDR3 extends over 14 amino acids. In DNA form, the CDR3 reads TGCGCCAGCAGCTTGGACCCCGCCTTCAATGAGCAGTTCTTC. Its protein product is CASSLDPAFNEQFF.

This chain connects TRBV10-3 to TRBJ2-2; 9 bases map to TRBD1. The ends lost 10 bases at V and 3 bases at J; junction bases unmatched: 3. There are 13 residues in the CDR3. Germline V gene sequence: CDR1 ENHRY, CDR2 SYGVKD. Written as DNA, the CDR3 is TGTGCCACACGGGACAGGGACACCGGGGAGCTGTTTTTT. It yields the protein CATRDRDTGELFF.

The chain has TRBV28 and TRBJ1-4; weak D call: TRBD1 (6 bases). Germline V CDR1 and CDR2: MDHEN, SYDVKM. V lost 1 base to trimming and J lost 6 bases, with 15 bases between them. The CDR3 spans 16 residues. The CDR3 nucleotides read TGTGCCAGCAGTTTATCGGGACATTCCTTGCATGAAAAACTGTTTTTT. It translates to CASSLSGHSLHEKLFF. Using reference TRBV28 and TRBJ1-4 for the parts outside the CDR3, the full variable domain is DVKVTQSSRYLVKRTGEKVFLECVQDMDHENMFWYRQDPGLGLRLIYFSYDVKMKEKGDIPEGYSVSREKKERFSLILESASTNQTSMYLCASSLSGHSLHEKLFFGSGTQLSVL.

This clonotype has more than one count but fewer than ten. The chain couples TRBV9 to TRBJ2-5, with D unclear. Deletions cut 4 bases from V and 5 bases from J, with 18 bases between. The CDR3 spans 15 residues. Germline assignment: CDR1 SGDLS and CDR2 YYNGEE. CDR3 in amino acids: CASSPLSVVGETQYF. In nucleotides, the CDR3 is TGTGCCAGCAGCCCTCTTTCGGTAGTTGGGGAGACCCAGTACTTC.